A selection of T cell receptor beta chains follows, all from one sample in a study of molecular identifiers for immune sequencing clone quantification. TCRdb redid the calling of the PCR reads with MiXCR, one entry per CDR3 protein. Here the sample spans approximately 550,000 distinct CDR3 sequences, about 26% being singletons. Sequencing input: naive CD8+ T cells from blood, with Jurkat cell RNA spiked in. The source is a human donor in good health. Some libraries in this study had Jurkat cell RNA spiked in. The CDR3 runs from the conserved cysteine through the conserved F or W. D genes are given only for firm matches. Size is stated for part of the rows, as once, few or many counts, or as a class when the clone is expanded.

>NA|TRBV14|NA|TRBJ2-6
CASSPHVVSGANVLTF
TGTGCCAGCAGCCCTCATGTGGTGTCTGGGGCCAACGTCCTGACTTTC
>NA|TRBV19|TRBD2|TRBJ2-1
CASSISGPSSYNEQFF
TGTGCCAGTAGTATTAGCGGGCCAAGCTCCTACAATGAGCAGTTCTTC
>many|TRBV5-4|NA|TRBJ2-7
CASSSLLGWDEQYF
TGTGCCAGCAGCTCTCTCCTGGGCTGGGACGAGCAGTACTTC
>NA|TRBV30|TRBD2|TRBJ2-1
CAWDGGNEQFF
TGTGCCTGGGACGGGGGGAATGAGCAGTTCTTC
>few|TRBV10-1|NA|TRBJ2-7
CASKPPALTGFPTCEQYF
TGCGCCAGTAAACCCCCAGCCCTTACAGGGTTCCCGACCTGCGAGCAGTACTTC
>few|TRBV4-3|NA|TRBJ1-6
CASSQDRRDSPLHF
TGCGCCAGCAGCCAAGATAGGAGGGATTCACCCCTCCACTTT
>few|TRBV5-8|NA|TRBJ1-1
CASSLGPSLTEAFF
TGTGCCAGCAGCTTGGGGCCTAGTTTAACTGAAGCTTTCTTT
>few|TRBV11-2|TRBD1|TRBJ2-7
CASSPDRAGEQYF
TGTGCCAGCAGCCCGGACAGGGCTGGGGAGCAGTACTTC
>NA|TRBV5-6|TRBD1|TRBJ2-1
CASKTGTGLYEQFF
TGTGCCAGCAAAACCGGGACAGGACTTTATGAGCAGTTCTTC
>NA|TRBV5-6|NA|TRBJ2-4
CASSLVSCGGISQYF
TGTGCCAGCAGCTTGGTCTCCTGTGGGGGAATCAGTCAGTACTTC
>NA|TRBV7-9|TRBD2|TRBJ2-1
CASNGLAGVDYNEQFF
TGTGCCAGCAATGGGCTAGCGGGGGTCGACTACAATGAGCAGTTCTTC
>NA|TRBV5-6|TRBD1|TRBJ2-7
CASRPSGTGHYEQYF
TGTGCCAGCAGACCATCCGGGACAGGGCACTACGAGCAGTACTTC
>many|TRBV29-1|TRBD1|TRBJ2-2
CSVGTGGPGELFF
TGCAGCGTTGGGACAGGGGGCCCCGGGGAGCTGTTTTTT
>few|TRBV4-2|NA|TRBJ1-5
CASSQFITGIQPQHF
TGTGCCAGCAGCCAATTTATAACAGGGATTCAGCCCCAGCATTTT
>few|TRBV7-3|NA|TRBJ2-1
CASSLNPGSPGTNEQFF
TGTGCCAGCAGCCTCAACCCCGGGTCTCCGGGGACAAATGAGCAGTTCTTC
>NA|TRBV10-1|NA|TRBJ1-1
CASSPSAYGDTEAFF
TGCGCCAGCAGTCCCTCGGCCTACGGGGACACTGAAGCTTTCTTT
>many|TRBV6-5|NA|TRBJ1-1
CASSYFTRGTEAFF
TGTGCCAGCAGTTACTTTACGAGAGGCACTGAAGCTTTCTTT
>few|TRBV30|NA|TRBJ2-2
CAWSEAGWRGELFF
TGTGCCTGGAGTGAGGCAGGGTGGCGCGGGGAGCTGTTTTTT
>few|TRBV28|TRBD1|TRBJ2-1
CASSFSGGVNSYNEQFF
TGTGCCAGCAGTTTCTCAGGGGGCGTCAACTCCTACAATGAGCAGTTCTTC
>many|TRBV14|NA|TRBJ1-1
CASSQEMNPNTEAFF
TGTGCCAGCAGCCAAGAAATGAACCCGAACACTGAAGCTTTCTTT
>few|TRBV27|TRBD1|TRBJ1-1
CASKRTGGLTEAFF
TGTGCCAGCAAACGGACAGGGGGCCTCACTGAAGCTTTCTTT
>many|TRBV20-1|NA|TRBJ2-7
CSASGLTSYEQYF
TGCAGTGCTAGCGGACTAACTTCCTACGAGCAGTACTTC
>many|TRBV4-1|NA|TRBJ2-7
CASSQVKGVEQYF
TGCGCCAGCAGCCAAGTTAAGGGCGTAGAGCAGTACTTC
>few|TRBV12-5|NA|TRBJ2-3
CASGLGPRGLDTQYF
TGTGCTAGTGGTTTGGGGCCCCGGGGGTTAGATACGCAGTATTTT
>NA|TRBV30|NA|TRBJ2-3
CAWTFRRAWTDTQYF
TGTGCCTGGACCTTCCGGAGGGCGTGGACAGATACGCAGTATTTT
>many|TRBV7-6|TRBD1|TRBJ2-3
CASSFGQGASDTQYF
TGTGCCAGCAGCTTTGGCCAGGGGGCGTCAGATACGCAGTATTTT
>few|TRBV7-2|NA|TRBJ2-1
CASSLEDASPSSYNEQFF
TGTGCCAGCAGCTTAGAGGACGCAAGCCCCAGCTCCTACAATGAGCAGTTCTTC
>NA|TRBV3-1|NA|TRBJ1-1
CASSQDWGAPEAFF
TGTGCCAGCAGCCAAGACTGGGGGGCCCCTGAAGCTTTCTTT
>NA|TRBV7-9|NA|TRBJ2-4
CASSYHLHPPDF
TGTGCCAGCAGCTACCATCTTCACCCCCCGGACTTC
>few|TRBV6-2/TRBV6-3|TRBD2|TRBJ2-5
CASSYERGVTYQETQYF
TGTGCCAGCAGTTACGAGCGGGGGGTCACTTACCAAGAGACCCAGTACTTC
>NA|TRBV7-9|NA|TRBJ1-2
CASSSTRTSNYGYTF
TGTGCCAGCAGCTCTACAAGGACGTCTAACTATGGCTACACCTTC
>few|TRBV6-5|TRBD1|TRBJ2-7
CASSYSSGTGVGEQYF
TGTGCCAGCAGTTACTCCTCCGGGACAGGGGTAGGCGAGCAGTACTTC
>many|TRBV27|NA|TRBJ2-3
CASRERLDTQYF
TGTGCCAGCAGAGAAAGACTAGATACGCAGTATTTT
>many|TRBV6-6|TRBD2|TRBJ2-3
CASSLLAGAADTQYF
TGTGCCAGCAGTCTACTAGCGGGAGCAGCAGATACGCAGTATTTT
>NA|TRBV4-1|NA|TRBJ2-7
CASSQGPLGSYEQYF
TGCGCCAGCAGCCAAGGGCCCCTGGGCTCCTACGAGCAGTACTTC
>NA|TRBV2|NA|TRBJ1-4
CALRRRGADEKLFF
TGTGCCCTCAGACGACGGGGGGCTGATGAAAAACTGTTTTTT
>few|TRBV20-1|NA|TRBJ1-6
CSAQIGQFSPLHF
TGCAGTGCTCAGATCGGACAGTTTTCACCCCTCCACTTT
>NA|TRBV6-2/TRBV6-3|NA|TRBJ1-1
CASSRTEIEAFF
TGTGCCAGCAGTAGGACAGAAATTGAAGCTTTCTTT
>NA|TRBV20-1|TRBD1|TRBJ2-7
CSARDRGPSSYEQYF
TGCAGTGCTAGAGACAGGGGGCCAAGCTCCTACGAGCAGTACTTC
>NA|TRBV11-2|TRBD1|TRBJ2-5
CASSSGQLSQETQYF
TGTGCCAGCAGCTCGGGACAGTTAAGCCAAGAGACCCAGTACTTC
>NA|TRBV2|NA|TRBJ2-5
CASSDWTEPQYF
TGTGCCAGCAGTGACTGGACTGAGCCCCAGTACTTC
>many|TRBV13|TRBD1|TRBJ2-5
CASSSADRAQETQYF
TGTGCCAGCAGCTCCGCGGACAGGGCACAAGAGACCCAGTACTTC
>few|TRBV4-3|TRBD2|TRBJ2-3
CASSQDLAGGRADTQYF
TGCGCCAGCAGCCAAGATTTGGCGGGGGGCCGGGCAGATACGCAGTATTTT
>many|TRBV7-9|NA|TRBJ2-5
CASSLTTSGGLSQYF
TGTGCCAGCAGCTTAACTACGAGCGGCGGGCTGTCCCAGTACTTC
>many|TRBV20-1|NA|TRBJ2-7
CSANREWTYEQYF
TGCAGTGCAAACAGGGAGTGGACCTACGAGCAGTACTTC
>NA|TRBV20-1|TRBD2|TRBJ2-1
CSAPSGLAYNEQFF
TGCAGTGCTCCTAGCGGCTTGGCGTACAATGAGCAGTTCTTC
>few|TRBV7-9|NA|TRBJ2-2
CASSPPGQGGTGELFF
TGTGCCAGCAGCCCCCCAGGCCAGGGTGGCACCGGGGAGCTGTTTTTT
>many|TRBV5-1|TRBD1|TRBJ1-4
CASSLDRGRSEKLFF
TGCGCCAGCAGCTTGGACAGGGGGCGGAGTGAAAAACTGTTTTTT
>many|TRBV12-3/TRBV12-4|NA|TRBJ2-2
CASTPGVNTGELFF
TGTGCCAGCACCCCCGGCGTGAACACCGGGGAGCTGTTTTTT
>many|TRBV28|TRBD1|TRBJ2-3
CASSLIGQGADTQYF
TGTGCCAGCAGTTTAATCGGACAGGGGGCAGATACGCAGTATTTT
>NA|TRBV5-1|NA|TRBJ2-5
CASSSTCGWEETQYF
TGCGCCAGCAGCTCTACTTGCGGGTGGGAAGAGACCCAGTACTTC
>NA|TRBV7-9|NA|TRBJ1-6
CASSLVLVGSPLHF
TGTGCCAGCAGCTTAGTCTTGGTTGGTTCACCCCTCCACTTT
>NA|TRBV19|NA|TRBJ2-3
CATRPFDGPSTDTQYF
TGTGCCACGAGACCTTTTGATGGGCCCAGCACAGATACGCAGTATTTT
>NA|TRBV19|NA|TRBJ1-5
CASSFGHRSNQPQHF
TGTGCCAGTAGTTTCGGGCACCGTAGCAATCAGCCCCAGCATTTT
>few|TRBV4-1|TRBD2|TRBJ2-1
CASSQILADSYNEQFF
TGCGCCAGCAGCCAGATCCTAGCGGACTCCTACAATGAGCAGTTCTTC
>once|TRBV9|NA|TRBJ1-4
CASSGEGPPRDEKLFF
TGTGCCAGCAGCGGGGAGGGACCCCCCAGAGATGAAAAACTGTTTTTT
>NA|TRBV20-1|TRBD2|TRBJ2-1
CSASTSGISNEQFF
TGCAGTGCTAGTACTAGCGGGATCAGCAATGAGCAGTTCTTC